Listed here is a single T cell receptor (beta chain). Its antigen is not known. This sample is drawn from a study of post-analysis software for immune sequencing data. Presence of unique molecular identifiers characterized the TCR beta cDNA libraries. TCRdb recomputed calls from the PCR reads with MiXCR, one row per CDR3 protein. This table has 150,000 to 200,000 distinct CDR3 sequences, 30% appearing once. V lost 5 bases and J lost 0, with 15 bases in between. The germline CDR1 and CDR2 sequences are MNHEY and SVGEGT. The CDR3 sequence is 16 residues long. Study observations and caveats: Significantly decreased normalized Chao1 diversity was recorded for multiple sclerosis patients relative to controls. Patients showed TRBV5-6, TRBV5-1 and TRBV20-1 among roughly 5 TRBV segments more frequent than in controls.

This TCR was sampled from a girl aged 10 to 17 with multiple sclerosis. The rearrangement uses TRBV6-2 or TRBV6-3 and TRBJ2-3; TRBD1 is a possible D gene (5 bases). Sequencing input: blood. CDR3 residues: CASSAPDTLSTDTQYF. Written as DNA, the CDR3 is TGTGCCAGCAGTGCGCCGGACACCCTGAGCACAGATACGCAGTATTTT.